The 30 T cell receptor beta chains below were found in one sample sequenced in a study of identical twins. TCRdb processed the 5' RACE reads anew with MiXCR; each CDR3 protein has one entry. The sample holds nearly 900,000 distinct CDR3 sequences; roughly 12% are singletons and the top ten take 1.5% to 2%. The same data also went into a second study, on yellow fever vaccine responses in identical twins.

The sequenced sample was PBMCs. The receptors derive from a young woman in good health.

In its sample, this clonotype was seen many times. This chain connects TRBV5-1 to TRBJ2-7, with 12 bases aligning to TRBD2. V lost 0 bases to trimming and J lost 5 bases; unmatched junction nucleotides: 9. In germline, CDR1 is SGHRS, CDR2 YFSETQ. This CDR3 comprises 17 residues. The CDR3 DNA sequence: TGCGCCAGCAGCTTGGCCTCCTGGACTAGCGGGAATGACGAGCAGTACTTC. Translating gives CASSLASWTSGNDEQYF.

Many counts were recorded for this clonotype. CDR3 coding DNA: TGTGCCAGCAGCCCCGTAGGGAACACCGGGGAGCTGTTTTTT. This sequence encodes CASSPVGNTGELFF. This sequence joins TRBV7-8 and TRBJ2-2; D unclear. In germline, CDR1 is SGHVS, CDR2 FQNEAQ. Trimming stripped 5 bases from V and 1 base from J, with 8 bases between. CDR3 length equals 14 residues.

This clonotype was picked up a small number of times. The V gene is TRBV24-1, the J gene TRBJ2-7; TRBD2 matches 8 bases. V dropped 2 bases and J dropped 6; count of bases not matched to a gene: 8. Germline V gene data show CDR1 as KGHDR and CDR2 as SFDVKD. The CDR3 is made up of 15 amino acids. The CDR3 DNA reads TGTGCCACCAGTGATTCGGGTTTCGGGAGGGGCGAGCAGTACTTC. Protein: CATSDSGFGRGEQYF.

A few counts support this clonotype. The CDR3 bases are TGCAGTGCTAGAGTCAAAATTTTGGGTGAGCAGTTCTTC. This codes for CSARVKILGEQFF. This chain links TRBV20-1 with TRBJ2-1; D remains ambiguous. Trimming took off 1 base at V and 9 bases at J, with 13 bases between the two ends. Germline CDR1 reads DFQATT; CDR2 reads SNEGSKA (reference sequence). This CDR3 is 13 amino acids long.

This chain uses TRBV18 with TRBJ2-1; D gene unclear. The V end lost 3 bases, the J end lost 5 bases, and 20 bases lay between the germline ends. Per germline, CDR1 KGHSH and CDR2 LQKENI. This CDR3 is built from 17 residues. The CDR3 DNA reads TGTGCCAGCTCACCTCCGCTCACGAAAGCGATCGACAATGAGCAGTTCTTC. Its protein is CASSPPLTKAIDNEQFF.

CDR3 loop: CASSQDRTVTDTQYF. The CDR3 bases are TGTGCCAGCAGCCAAGATCGGACAGTCACAGATACGCAGTATTTT. The chain recombines TRBV4-2 with TRBJ2-3; D perhaps matches TRBD1 (6 bases). The CDR3 length is 15 residues. Trimming took off 0 bases at V and 2 bases at J, with 9 bases between the two ends. Germline values: CDR1 LGHNA, CDR2 YNFKEQ.

This clonotype was observed a few times. The genes are TRBV7-8 and TRBJ2-7, with D possibly TRBD1 on 6 matching bases. The CDR3 sequence is 16 residues long. Trimming stripped 4 bases from V and 2 bases from J, with 18 bases between. The V gene's germline CDR1 is SGHVS and CDR2 FQNEAQ. CDR3 loop: CASSSIGGIMPYEQYV. The DNA for the CDR3 is TGTGCCAGCAGCTCTATAGGGGGTATCATGCCCTACGAGCAGTACGTC.

This clonotype was picked up many times. CDR3 residues: CASSFNLRGSYNEQFF. CDR3 sequence (DNA): TGTGCCAGCAGTTTTAATTTACGGGGTTCCTACAATGAGCAGTTCTTC. The chain couples TRBV12-3 or TRBV12-4 to TRBJ2-1, with D possibly being TRBD2 (5 bases). Trimming took off 3 bases at V and 1 base at J, with 13 bases between the two ends. This CDR3 contains 16 residues.

J is TRBJ2-1 and V is TRBV9; D remains ambiguous. The V end lost 0 bases, the J end lost 0 bases, and 4 bases lay between the germline ends. The CDR3 is 14 residues long. CDR1 and CDR2 from the germline V gene are SGDLS and YYNGEE. The CDR3 coding sequence is TGTGCCAGCAGCGTAGAAAGCTCCTACAATGAGCAGTTCTTC. This gives the protein CASSVESSYNEQFF. The whole variable domain, filled in from reference TRBV9 and TRBJ2-1, reads DSGVTQTPKHLITATGQRVTLRCSPRSGDLSVYWYQQSLDQGLQFLIQYYNGEERAKGNILERFSAQQFPDLHSELNLSSLELGDSALYFCASSVESSYNEQFFGPGTRLTVL.

This clonotype was observed many times. The V call is TRBV15, the J call TRBJ2-7, with D uncertain. The germline V and J ends were trimmed by 3 bases and 6 bases, with 15 bases remaining between them. CDR1 is LNHNV and CDR2 is YYDKDF in the germline V gene (reference sequence). The CDR3 runs 14 residues. CDR3 nucleotide sequence: TGTGCCACCAGCAGCTACTATCTACCTGGCGAGCAGTACTTC. Translated, it gives CATSSYYLPGEQYF.

V usage is TRBV10-3 and J usage is TRBJ2-2; a possible D gene is TRBD1 (5 bases). This CDR3 comprises 14 residues. Germline-derived CDR1 and CDR2 are ENHRY and SYGVKD. Between the trimmed V and J ends, which lost 3 bases and 4 bases, there was a span of 9 bases. The CDR3 region has the DNA TGTGCCATCAGTGACAGGGATGGCACCGGGGAGCTGTTTTTT. Its protein product is CAISDRDGTGELFF.

This chain connects TRBV2 to TRBJ1-5; 8 bases line up with TRBD1. Trimming removed 7 bases from V and 3 bases from J; junction bases left unmatched: 8. This CDR3 contains 15 residues. Germline V CDR1 and CDR2: SNHLY, FYNNEI. CDR3: CASKLDRGVNQPQHF. As DNA, the CDR3 is TGTGCCAGCAAACTCGACAGGGGAGTCAATCAGCCCCAGCATTTT. Full variable domain (outside the CDR3, taken from reference TRBV2 and TRBJ1-5): EPEVTQTPSHQVTQMGQEVILRCVPISNHLYFYWYRQILGQKVEFLVSFYNNEISEKSEIFDDQFSVERPDGSNFTLKIRSTKLEDSAMYFCASKLDRGVNQPQHFGDGTRLSIL.

The V and J genes are TRBV5-1 and TRBJ2-5; D tentatively fits TRBD1 or TRBD2 (5 bases each). The CDR3 consists of 16 residues. The germline V and J ends were trimmed by 1 base and 4 bases, with 17 bases remaining between them. Germline CDR1 SGHRS, CDR2 YFSETQ. DNA of the CDR3: TGCGCCAGCAGCTTGACGGGGCGGAGGCCGGCAGAGACCCAGTACTTC. It codes for CASSLTGRRPAETQYF.

The rearrangement uses TRBV11-3 and TRBJ2-5; 9 bases agree with TRBD2. CDR1 and CDR2 from the germline V gene are SGHNT and YENEEA. The junction had 7 bases not matched to a gene; V was cut back by 1 base and J by 4 bases. The CDR3 runs 16 residues. CDR3 residues: CASSLVAGVELETQYF. CDR3 nucleotide sequence: TGTGCCAGCAGCTTAGTAGCGGGAGTCGAGTTAGAGACCCAGTACTTC.

This chain links TRBV5-1 with TRBJ2-2; a possible D gene is TRBD1 (5 bases). CDR1 and CDR2 (germline): SGHRS, YFSETQ. The CDR3 contains 15 residues. Trimming took 0 bases from V and 4 from J, leaving 10 bases between them. CDR3 sequence (DNA): TGCGCCAGCAGCTTGGTGGGCAGGGCCACCGGGGAGCTGTTTTTT. Encoded protein: CASSLVGRATGELFF.

V is TRBV18 and J is TRBJ2-5, with D possibly TRBD1 on 5 matching bases. Germline lookup yields CDR1 KGHSH and CDR2 LQKENI. The length of the CDR3 is 14 residues. Trimming shortened V by 1 base and J by 1 base, and 7 bases separated the two germline ends. The CDR3 nucleotides read TGTGCCAGCTCACCACTGGGGCCCCAAGAGACCCAGTACTTC. Its protein product is CASSPLGPQETQYF. Combining the CDR3 with reference TRBV18 and TRBJ2-5 gives the whole variable domain NAGVMQNPRHLVRRRGQEARLRCSPMKGHSHVYWYRQLPEEGLKFMVYLQKENIIDESGMPKERFSAEFPKEGPSILRIQQVVRGDSAAYFCASSPLGPQETQYFGPGTRLLVL.

The chain employs TRBV5-6 and TRBJ2-7, with D tentatively TRBD1 (6 bases). CDR1 is SGHDT, CDR2 YYEEEE, per germline. This CDR3 has 16 residues. Trimming removed 3 bases at V and 5 bases at J, with 21 bases between. The CDR3 region is CASSSDPTIQGDEQYF. As DNA, the CDR3 is TGTGCCAGCAGCTCCGACCCGACGATACAGGGAGACGAGCAGTACTTC.

The chain combines TRBV5-1 with TRBJ1-3; maybe TRBD1 (5 bases). The CDR3 spans 15 residues. CDR1 and CDR2 (germline): SGHRS, YFSETQ. Trimming cost V 4 bases and J 0 bases, with 11 bases left between them. The CDR3 nucleotides are TGCGCCAGCAGCCGGTTGGGGGACTCTGGAAACACCATATATTTT. It translates to CASSRLGDSGNTIYF.

This clonotype was observed a handful of times. The chain combines TRBV10-3 with TRBJ2-1; 9 positions match TRBD2. This CDR3 comprises 16 residues. Germline V gene sequence: CDR1 ENHRY, CDR2 SYGVKD. V shed 2 bases and J 7 bases; nucleotides not matched to a gene: 9. The CDR3 spells CAISERAGGPRNEQFF. The CDR3 coding sequence is TGTGCCATCAGTGAGAGGGCGGGAGGGCCGAGGAATGAGCAGTTCTTC.

The sample holds many counts of this clonotype. This chain uses TRBV20-1 with TRBJ2-3; perhaps TRBD2 as D (6 bases). V dropped 5 bases and J dropped 6 bases, with 15 bases sitting between them. This CDR3 has 13 amino acids. Germline assignment: CDR1 DFQATT and CDR2 SNEGSKA (reference sequence). The CDR3 DNA is TGCAGTGCTTTATCGGGACTCCCGGATACGCAGTATTTT. It is translated as CSALSGLPDTQYF.

The gene calls are TRBV7-2 and TRBJ2-3; 10 nucleotides line up with TRBD2. The CDR3 has 16 amino acids. The junction had 6 bases not matched to a gene; V was cut back by 3 bases and J by 3 bases. The germline V gene encodes CDR1 SGHTA and CDR2 FQGNSA. The CDR3 nucleotides are TGTGCCAGCAGCTTCGCTAGCGGGAGAATAACAGATACGCAGTATTTT. Protein sequence: CASSFASGRITDTQYF.

This clonotype has a handful of counts. The rearrangement joins TRBV7-2 to TRBJ2-1; TRBD2 agrees at 10 bases. Per germline, CDR1 SGHTA and CDR2 FQGNSA. This CDR3 has 17 amino acids. The ends lost 2 bases at V and 3 bases at J; junction bases unmatched: 7. The CDR3 region is CASSLTSGKTNYNEQFF. CDR3 coding DNA: TGTGCCAGCAGCTTAACTAGCGGGAAAACCAACTACAATGAGCAGTTCTTC.

V and J are TRBV9 and TRBJ2-2; D is uncertain. Trimming cost V 3 bases and J 8 bases, with 8 bases left between them. The germline V gene has CDR1 SGDLS and CDR2 YYNGEE. The length of the CDR3 is 12 residues. The CDR3, as DNA: TGTGCCAGCAGCGAGACCTGGGGGGAGCTGTTTTTT. Protein sequence: CASSETWGELFF.

The chain carries TRBV5-1 and TRBJ2-1, with 12 nucleotides matching TRBD2. Germline V gene data show CDR1 as SGHRS and CDR2 as YFSETQ. The CDR3 spans 16 residues. V trimming: 1 base; J trimming: 8 bases; junction bases outside the gene matches: 7. The CDR3 here is CASSLTTSGGRDEQFF. The CDR3 nucleotides read TGCGCCAGCAGCTTGACGACTAGCGGGGGCCGGGATGAGCAGTTCTTC.

The chain joins TRBV7-9 to TRBJ2-2; tentatively, D is TRBD2 (5 bases). V lost 5 bases, J lost 7 bases, and 20 bases lay in between. Germline V gene data show CDR1 as SEHNR and CDR2 as FQNEAQ (reference sequence). The CDR3 extends over 16 amino acids. The CDR3 loop reads CASSDASSFRVGELFF. The CDR3 DNA reads as TGTGCCAGCAGCGACGCCTCTAGCTTTCGGGTCGGGGAGCTGTTTTTT.

The table lists this clonotype with a few counts. The rearrangement joins TRBV6-1 to TRBJ1-1; 7 positions match TRBD1. The CDR3 sequence is 14 residues long. Germline lookup yields CDR1 MNHNS and CDR2 SASEGT. Germline trimming cut 9 bases from V and 0 bases from J; bases unmatched to any gene: 7. The CDR3: CASAARGLNTEAFF. Written as DNA, the CDR3 is TGTGCCAGTGCCGCGAGGGGGCTGAACACTGAAGCTTTCTTT.

This chain links TRBV25-1 with TRBJ2-7; no clear D. From germline, CDR1 is MGHDK and CDR2 SYGVNS. The CDR3 is 13 residues long. Deletions cut 3 bases from V and 3 bases from J, with 9 bases between. The CDR3 here is CASSELAFYEQYF. CDR3 nucleotide sequence: TGTGCCAGCAGTGAGTTGGCTTTCTACGAGCAGTACTTC.

This rearrangement joins TRBV20-1 to TRBJ2-1, with 15 bases matching TRBD2. CDR3 length equals 19 residues. Unmatched junction bases numbered 11, after V lost 0 bases and J lost 5 bases. Per germline, CDR1 DFQATT and CDR2 SNEGSKA (reference sequence). CDR3 loop: CSARDSLRGLAGGHNEQFF. The CDR3 nucleotides are TGCAGTGCTAGAGATTCCCTGCGAGGACTAGCGGGGGGGCACAATGAGCAGTTCTTC.

A few counts support this clonotype. The chain carries TRBV20-1 and TRBJ2-1; 7 nucleotides match TRBD2. Germline values: CDR1 DFQATT, CDR2 SNEGSKA (reference sequence). The CDR3 length is 15 residues. The ends lost 0 bases at V and 6 bases at J; junction bases unmatched: 8. The CDR3 bases are TGCAGTGCTAGAGATGGGGGAGGGTACAGCAATGAGCAGTTCTTC. This translates into CSARDGGGYSNEQFF.

Comment on this clonotype: Being one base from a much bigger clone, this may be a read error. The chain carries TRBV12-3 or TRBV12-4 and TRBJ2-1, with a possible D match to TRBD1 (5 bases). Trimming removed 10 bases at V and 15 bases at J, with 16 bases between. This CDR3 region has 10 residues. CDR3 loop: CATGIKSLFF. Here the CDR3 DNA reads TGTGCCACAGGGATTAAATCCCTGTTCTTC.